These T cell receptor beta chains were read from a single sample in a study of PD-L1 blockade in urothelial cancer. The repertoire was sequenced with immunoSEQ multiplex PCR; TCRdb's copy has only in-frame clones and lacks some. The sample gives about 48,000 clones, roughly 86% of which show up once; roughly 10% is in the top ten. The material was PBMCs, obtained around atezolizumab (anti-PD-L1) treatment. These receptors all stem from a man between 60 and 75 years old with urothelial cancer. CDR3s leave out the opening cysteine and the closing phenylalanine or tryptophan.

>TRBV5-6|TRBJ2-1
ASSLVSGGRNEQF
>TRBV2|TRBJ2-5
ASSGRQFQETQY
>TRBV6-6|TRBJ1-4
ASSYSLEVEKLF
>TRBV11-2|TRBJ1-6
ASSFVSGLGVSSPLH
>TRBV28|TRBJ2-7
ASNHWQRSAGGTGSYEQY
>TRBV7-9|TRBJ2-2
ASSLRTGGDTGELF
>TRBV6-1|TRBJ1-2
ASSGDDRGHYGYT
>TRBV6-1|TRBJ1-2
ATLWGPNYGYT
>TRBV5-1|TRBJ1-1
ASSLDTNRGRHTEAF
>TRBV7-8|TRBJ1-2
ASSRTEEQVYGYT
>TRBV7-4|TRBJ2-2
ARGITGELF
>TRBV30|TRBJ2-1
AWRGQGATGEQF
>TRBV4-1|TRBJ1-4
ASSQALDISREKLF
>TRBV10-3|TRBJ2-3
AISGGLIAGSGNTDTQY
>TRBV4-3|TRBJ1-3
ASSQDSATGNTIY
>TRBV27|TRBJ2-2
ASGLRIAGGTGELF
>TRBV18|TRBJ2-1
ASSPELVSRYNEQF
>TRBV6-1|TRBJ2-7
ASSVRGGSYEQY
>TRBV18|TRBJ2-5
ASSPRGTGPGETQY
>TRBV9|TRBJ1-1
ASSPGPDTEAF
>TRBV19|TRBJ2-3
ASRSPSGNTDTQY
>TRBV30|TRBJ2-5
AWSPRGGETQY
>TRBV6-6|TRBJ1-4
ASSSNRRENEKLF
>TRBV6-1|TRBJ2-7
ASSLWRGQVGEQY
>TRBV7-2|TRBJ1-1
ASSLNSNTEAF
>TRBV5-1|TRBJ1-2
ASSLAADRGDHGYT
>TRBV10-3|TRBJ1-1
ATQGASDPNTEAF
>TRBV5-1|TRBJ1-1
ASSFLTANTEAF
>TRBV5-1|TRBJ1-6
ASSRQELSSYNSPLH
>TRBV28|TRBJ1-5
ASSPLDRPQH
>TRBV9|TRBJ1-3
ASSVGQGPGNTIY
>TRBV6-1|TRBJ2-7
ASRGTGEFYEQY
>TRBV4-1|TRBJ2-7
ASSQSPVSAGALYEQY
>TRBV30|TRBJ1-2
AWSVKTGGYT
>TRBV4-2|TRBJ1-6
ASRPGTGNSPLH
>TRBV7-9|TRBJ2-3
ASSSSGSSTDTQY
>TRBV9|TRBJ2-3
ASSVRGGRTDTQY
>TRBV12-1|TRBJ1-1
ASRSVECHTEAF
>TRBV11-2|TRBJ2-3
ASSPGLATDTQY
>TRBV14|TRBJ1-1
ASSVRGYATEAF
>TRBV2|TRBJ2-3
ASSPVDTQY
>TRBV9|TRBJ2-1
ASSPNLLDSGGYNEQF
>TRBV19|TRBJ1-1
ASSDNSRERAF
>TRBV6-6|TRBJ2-7
ASTNPGTGLSYEQY
>TRBV5-1|TRBJ2-5
ASREGGEETQY
>TRBV5-4|TRBJ2-1
ASSYDSFSYNEQF
>TRBV2|TRBJ1-6
ASSDAASPLH
>TRBV7-2|TRBJ1-3
ASSLDRSVGNTIY
>TRBV30|TRBJ2-1
AWSSQGAVYNEQF
>TRBV19|TRBJ2-7
ASSRGGTYEQY
>TRBV15|TRBJ1-4
ATSREAGDEKLF
>TRBV5-1|TRBJ2-1
ASSSTRGTNNEQF
>TRBV30|TRBJ1-5
AWSAGLSNQPQH
>TRBV5-4|TRBJ2-7
ASSLRSGGLSYEQY